This TCR beta chain was captured in a study of graft-versus-host responses after intestinal transplantation. About the research overall: The transplants performed in recipients were multivisceral, liver-intestinal, or isolated intestinal.

Only in-frame clones appear in the TCRdb table, and some are missing; sequencing was by immunoSEQ multiplex PCR. The repertoire holds under 100,000 clones, about 93% seen once, with 15% to 20% in the top ten. Points on this clone: The antigen remains undetermined.

Findings of the study overall: Across patients carrying graft-donor T cell macrochimerism, allografts held high graft-versus-host to host-versus-graft clonal ratios.

This specimen was PBMCs, taken approximately 470 days after intestinal transplant. The sequence came from a human patient who received an intestinal transplant, so some T cells may come from the graft donor.

For the CDR3, the DNA is TGCGCCAGCAGCCGTACCGGGACGAGCACAGATACGCAGTATTTT. This encodes CASSRTGTSTDTQYF. The chain links TRBV4-1 to TRBJ2-3; possibly TRBD1 or TRBD2 for D (5 bases each). V lost 4 bases to trimming and J lost 0 bases, with 11 bases between them. The CDR3 length is 15 residues. Germline V gene sequence: CDR1 MGHRA, CDR2 YSYEKL.